This TCR beta chain came from a study of cytomegalovirus exposure and HLA in healthy donors. This clone came up once. The CDR3 consists of 15 residues. V was clipped by 2 bases and J by 5 bases; unmatched bases: 5. Germline V gene sequence: CDR1 SGHRS, CDR2 YFSETQ. Vbeta (60) and Jbeta (13) primers were used in the PCR. Libraries were prepared by immunoSEQ multiplex PCR; TCRdb keeps only in-frame clonotypes and omits some of them. The table shows some 150,000 clones, with around 81% occurring only once. Sequenced input: PBMCs. V usage is TRBV5-1 and J usage is TRBJ1-1, with 11 bases aligning to TRBD1. The sequence was obtained from a woman in her forties or fifties in good health and CMV-seronegative. The CDR3 DNA follows: TGCGCCAGCAGCTTAGGACAGGGGGCGCATACTGAAGCTTTCTTT. Its translation is CASSLGQGAHTEAFF. The complete variable domain, with remaining parts taken from reference TRBV5-1 and TRBJ1-1, reads KAGVTQTPRYLIKTRGQQVTLSCSPISGHRSVSWYQQTPGQGLQFLFEYFSETQRNKGNFPGRFSGRQFSNSRSEMNVSTLELGDSALYLCASSLGQGAHTEAFFGQGTRLTVV.